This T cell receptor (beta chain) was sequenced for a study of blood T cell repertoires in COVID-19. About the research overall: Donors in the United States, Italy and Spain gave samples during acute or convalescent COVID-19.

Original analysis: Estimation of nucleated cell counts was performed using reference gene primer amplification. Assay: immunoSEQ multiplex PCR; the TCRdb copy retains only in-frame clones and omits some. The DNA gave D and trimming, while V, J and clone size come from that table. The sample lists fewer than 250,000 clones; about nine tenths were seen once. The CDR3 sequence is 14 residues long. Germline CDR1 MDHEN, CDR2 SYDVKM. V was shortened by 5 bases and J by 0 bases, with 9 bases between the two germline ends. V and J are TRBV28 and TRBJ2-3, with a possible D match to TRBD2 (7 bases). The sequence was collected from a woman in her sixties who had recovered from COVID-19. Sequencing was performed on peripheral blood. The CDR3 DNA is TGTGCCAGCAGTCGGGGGGCTAGCACAGATACGCAGTATTTT. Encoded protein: CASSRGASTDTQYF.